These 32 T cell receptor beta chains came from one sample sequenced in a study of prognosis after radiotherapy for stage I lung cancer. Two-round multiplex PCR on genomic DNA was the method by which TCR beta CDR3 was amplified. First-round PCR employed TRBV- and TRBJ-specific primers for each gene. Each CDR3 protein gets one entry after TCRdb re-called the multiplex PCR reads with MiXCR. The table lists over 45,000 distinct CDR3 sequences, approximately 26% of them singletons. The sequenced sample was PBMCs, obtained before or after stereotactic body radiation therapy (not recorded which). All receptors come from a donor of 50 years or more with non-small cell lung cancer.

This clonotype appeared many times. The chain joins TRBV20-1 to TRBJ2-7, with 12 bases lining up with TRBD2. The CDR3 runs 17 residues. From germline, CDR1 is DFQATT and CDR2 SNEGSKA (reference sequence). Losses at the gene ends were 0 bases for V and 4 bases for J; bases not matched to a gene: 10. Written as DNA, the CDR3 is TGCAGTGCTAGAGATAAGGCTCTAGCGGGGGGGCGATACGAGCAGTACTTC. Translating gives CSARDKALAGGRYEQYF.

This clonotype was counted at least ten times. This chain uses TRBV27 with TRBJ2-2, with 11 bases aligning to TRBD1. CDR3 length equals 16 residues. The germline CDR1 and CDR2 sequences are MNHEY and SMNVEV (reference sequence). The ends lost 2 bases at V and 7 bases at J; junction bases unmatched: 6. The CDR3 region has the DNA TGTGCCAGCAGTTTAATACAGGGACAGGGGGTCGGGGAGCTGTTTTTT. Its translation is CASSLIQGQGVGELFF.

With respect to this clonotype: Germline and junction disagree at one end, which may indicate a read error. The genes are TRBV19 and TRBJ2-3; D remains unclear. Germline V gene lookup returns CDR1 LNHDA and CDR2 SQIVND (reference sequence). The CDR3 is 13 residues long. Written as DNA, the CDR3 is TGTGCCAGTAGTCAGAGGACGGCAGATACGAAGTATTTT. This translates into CASSQRTADTKYF. The full variable domain, with the rest looked up from reference TRBV19 and TRBJ2-3, is DGGITQSPKYLFRKEGQNVTLSCEQNLNHDAMYWYRQDPGQGLRLIYYSQIVNDFQKGDIAEGYSVSREKKESFPLTVTSAQKNPTAFYLCASSQRTADTKYFGPGTRLTVL.

This clonotype has a count of ten or more. The chain links TRBV6-1 to TRBJ1-6; no clear D gene. This CDR3 is built from 13 residues. With 8 bases removed from V and 7 bases from J, the gap between germline ends came to 12 bases. Germline V CDR1 and CDR2: MNHNS, SASEGT. This chain's CDR3 is CASRRATNSPLHF. Written as DNA, the CDR3 is TGTGCCAGCCGCCGGGCCACAAATTCACCCCTCCACTTT.

This clonotype was counted many times. The chain carries TRBV28 and TRBJ1-3; D is undetermined. V gave up 7 bases and J gave up 7 bases, with 8 bases separating them. This CDR3 spans 11 amino acids. CDR1 and CDR2 from the germline V gene are MDHEN and SYDVKM. The CDR3 protein is CASTNRNTIYF. CDR3 nucleotide sequence: TGTGCCAGCACCAATAGGAACACCATATATTTT.

This clonotype was observed many times. V usage is TRBV30 and J usage is TRBJ1-4; 9 bases agree with TRBD1. Trimming at V came to 5 bases and at J to 8 bases, leaving 9 bases not matched to a gene. The germline V gene has CDR1 GTSNPN and CDR2 SVGIG (reference sequence). CDR3 length equals 14 residues. The CDR3: CAWHPGTGTEKLFF. The CDR3 nucleotides read TGTGCCTGGCACCCCGGGACAGGGACCGAAAAACTGTTTTTT.

Ten or more counts support this clonotype. The chain combines TRBV5-6 with TRBJ1-4; 7 bases are a match to TRBD1. Looked up from germline, CDR1 is SGHDT and CDR2 is YYEEEE. The length of the CDR3 is 16 residues. The V segment lost 5 bases and the J segment 10 bases; nucleotides outside the gene matches: 17. The CDR3 region is CASSPGTEATVGKLFF. Here the CDR3 DNA reads TGTGCCAGCAGTCCCGGGACAGAAGCGACGGTCGGAAAACTGTTTTTT.

This clonotype has only a few counts. This chain links TRBV5-4 with TRBJ2-2; 9 positions agree with TRBD2. The junction had 4 bases not matched to a gene; V was cut back by 4 bases and J by 0 bases. Germline V gene data show CDR1 as SGHNT and CDR2 as YYREEE (reference sequence). This CDR3 spans 16 amino acids. As DNA, the CDR3 is TGTGCCAGCAGCCCCCTAGCGGGACCGAACACCGGGGAGCTGTTTTTT. Translation: CASSPLAGPNTGELFF.

This clonotype was observed at least ten times. The CDR3 bases are TGTGCCAGCAGTGAAGCGGGCAGGGTGCAGCCCCAGCATTTT. It translates to CASSEAGRVQPQHF. The chain combines TRBV6-1 with TRBJ1-5, with D possibly TRBD1 on 5 matching bases. Germline V gene data show CDR1 as MNHNS and CDR2 as SASEGT. There are 14 residues in the CDR3. Deletions cut 0 bases from V and 7 bases from J, with 10 bases between.

V usage is TRBV5-4 and J usage is TRBJ2-5; possibly TRBD2 for D (5 bases). In germline, CDR1 is SGHNT, CDR2 YYREEE (reference sequence). This CDR3 is 15 amino acids long. V was shortened by 0 bases and J by 5 bases, with 14 bases between the two germline ends. CDR3 DNA sequence: TGTGCCAGCAGCTTGGTTGGGAAGTCGGGGGAGACCCAGTACTTC. Encoded protein: CASSLVGKSGETQYF. The full variable domain, in which reference TRBV5-4 and TRBJ2-5 provide the parts outside the CDR3, is ETGVTQSPTHLIKTRGQQVTLRCSSQSGHNTVSWYQQALGQGPQFIFQYYREEENGRGNFPPRFSGLQFPNYSSELNVNALELDDSALYLCASSLVGKSGETQYFGPGTRLLVL.

This clonotype was recorded many times. CDR3 in amino acids: CSASPRAETQYF. The DNA for the CDR3 is TGCAGTGCTAGCCCCAGGGCCGAGACCCAGTACTTC. The J gene is TRBJ2-5, the V gene TRBV20-1; D possibly corresponds to TRBD1 (5 bases). Per the germline V gene, CDR1 is DFQATT and CDR2 is SNEGSKA (reference sequence). The length of the CDR3 is 12 residues. V shed 3 bases and J shed 5 bases, with 10 bases lying between them.

This clonotype was found many times. The V and J genes are TRBV5-1 and TRBJ2-1; no clear D. The germline CDR1 and CDR2 sequences are SGHRS and YFSETQ. The CDR3 sequence is 13 residues long. The V gene lost 0 bases and the J gene lost 0 bases, with 1 base spanning the gap. CDR3 in DNA: TGCGCCAGCAGCTTGGGCTCCTACAATGAGCAGTTCTTC. Its protein product is CASSLGSYNEQFF.

At least ten counts were recorded for this clonotype. This chain uses TRBV6-9 with TRBJ2-1; TRBD2 matches 11 bases. The length of the CDR3 is 15 residues. The V gene's germline CDR1 is MNHGY and CDR2 SVAAGI. Trimming took 3 bases from V and 3 from J; bases not matched to a gene: 1. CDR3 nucleotides: TGTGCCAGCAGTTACGGACTAGCGGGCTACAATGAGCAGTTCTTC. It yields the protein CASSYGLAGYNEQFF.

Notes on this clonotype: No conserved phenylalanine or tryptophan is present at the end of the CDR3, so a read error is the likely explanation. The V call is TRBV19, the J call TRBJ1-3; tentative D call: TRBD1 (5 bases). This CDR3 comprises 16 residues. Germline lookup yields CDR1 LNHDA and CDR2 SQIVND (reference sequence). Trimming removed 5 bases at V and 2 bases at J, with 16 bases between. The CDR3 DNA follows: TGTGCCAGTAGTCGCATCGGGGGGTTCCCTGGAAACACCATATATCTT. Translation gives CASSRIGGFPGNTIYL.

This clonotype was detected ten times or more. The V and J genes are TRBV30 and TRBJ2-3, with 7 bases identical to TRBD2. This CDR3 region has 14 residues. J lost 0 bases, V lost 5 bases, and 5 bases had no gene match. The germline V gene encodes CDR1 GTSNPN and CDR2 SVGIG (reference sequence). The CDR3 nucleotides read TGTGCCTGGGGGCGGGAGATTAGCACAGATACGCAGTATTTT. Translation gives CAWGREISTDTQYF.

A remark on this clonotype: This probably arose from a read error, given a far larger clone one base away. This rearrangement joins TRBV7-9 to TRBJ2-7; perhaps TRBD1 as D (5 bases). CDR3 size: 14 residues. From germline, CDR1 is SEHNR and CDR2 FQNEAQ (reference sequence). CDR3 nucleotides: TGTTCCAGCAGCCCGGGCTACAGGCTCGTCGAGCAGTACTTC. It specifies CSSSPGYRLVEQYF.

This clonotype was seen many times. The rearrangement links TRBV20-1 to TRBJ2-1, with D hard to call. The V end lost 5 bases, the J end lost 4 bases, and 9 bases lay between the germline ends. This CDR3 is built from 12 residues. CDR1 is DFQATT, CDR2 SNEGSKA, per germline (reference sequence). The CDR3 spells CSAGYVYNEQFF. In nucleotides, the CDR3 is TGCAGTGCTGGTTACGTTTACAATGAGCAGTTCTTC.

There are many counts of this clonotype. The gene calls are TRBV6-2 or TRBV6-3 and TRBJ1-1; a weak D match, TRBD1 (6 bases). CDR3 length equals 15 residues. Trimming took 2 bases from V and 1 from J, leaving 11 bases between them. Germline V gene data show CDR1 as MNHEY and CDR2 as SVGEGT. The CDR3: CASSYGAGANTEAFF. The CDR3 nucleotides are TGTGCCAGCAGTTACGGGGCGGGGGCGAACACTGAAGCTTTCTTT.

This clonotype has a count of ten or more. The gene calls are TRBV6-1 and TRBJ2-7; D perhaps matches TRBD1 (5 bases). The CDR3 runs 14 residues. Germline CDR1 and CDR2: MNHNS and SASEGT. V dropped 1 base and J dropped 4 bases, with 11 bases sitting between them. The CDR3 region is CASSEDPRAYEQYF. For the CDR3, the DNA is TGTGCCAGCAGTGAAGACCCCAGGGCATACGAGCAGTACTTC.

This rearrangement joins TRBV12-3 or TRBV12-4 to TRBJ2-7; 8 bases match TRBD1. After removal of 5 bases from V and 5 bases from J, the junction contained 8 bases not matched to a gene. This CDR3 is 14 amino acids long. The CDR3 sequence is CASSTRTGLNEQYF. Written as DNA, the CDR3 is TGTGCCAGCAGTACACGGACAGGGTTGAACGAGCAGTACTTC.

This clonotype was seen at least ten times. The chain couples TRBV30 to TRBJ2-2; D ambiguous. V was shortened by 3 bases and J by 6 bases, with 11 bases between the two germline ends. This CDR3 spans 13 amino acids. Germline loops: CDR1 GTSNPN, CDR2 SVGIG (reference sequence). CDR3 DNA sequence: TGTGCCTGGAGAAAGGATCCAGCCGGGGAGCTGTTTTTT. Protein product: CAWRKDPAGELFF.

There are many counts of this clonotype. This chain links TRBV6-5 with TRBJ2-6; TRBD1 agrees at 11 bases. V lost 4 bases, J lost 1 base, and 15 bases stayed unmatched. The CDR3 length is 21 residues. Germline CDR1 and CDR2: MNHEY and SVGAGI. The CDR3 region is CASSWGTGGTYGLSGANVLTF. CDR3 DNA: TGTGCCAGCAGTTGGGGGACAGGGGGGACTTATGGCTTGTCTGGGGCCAACGTCCTGACTTTC.

The chain employs TRBV19 and TRBJ1-5, with a tentative D call TRBD1 (5 bases). Germline V CDR1 and CDR2: LNHDA, SQIVND (reference sequence). This CDR3 has 15 amino acids. V shed 3 bases and J shed 5 bases, with 14 bases lying between them. The CDR3 nucleotides read TGTGCCAGTAGTATTACTGGACGGGACTATCAGCCCCAGCATTTT. Its protein is CASSITGRDYQPQHF.

This clonotype was detected many times. The CDR3 DNA follows: TGCAGTGCTAGAGATTTTAGCGGGTCTGGGACAGATACGCAGTATTTT. Amino acids: CSARDFSGSGTDTQYF. The gene calls are TRBV20-1 and TRBJ2-3; the match to TRBD2 covers 7 bases. Germline trimming cut 0 bases from V and 3 bases from J; bases unmatched to any gene: 9. The CDR3 contains 16 residues. Germline CDR1 is DFQATT and CDR2 is SNEGSKA (reference sequence).

In its sample, this clonotype was seen many times. The chain joins TRBV19 to TRBJ2-7, with unresolved D. The germline V and J ends were trimmed by 5 bases and 2 bases, with 16 bases remaining between them. Germline V gives CDR1 LNHDA, CDR2 SQIVND (reference sequence). This CDR3 is 15 amino acids long. The CDR3 DNA sequence: TGTGCCAGTAGTTCCGAACCTATGTCCCCCTACGAGCAGTACTTC. Protein sequence: CASSSEPMSPYEQYF.

There are many counts of this clonotype. V gene TRBV12-3 or TRBV12-4 combines with J gene TRBJ1-5; no firm D call. V dropped 7 bases and J dropped 5 bases, with 12 bases sitting between them. The CDR3 covers 13 residues. CDR3 in amino acids: CASTLVGHQPQHF. In DNA form, the CDR3 reads TGTGCCAGCACTCTAGTGGGTCATCAGCCCCAGCATTTT.

A remark on this clonotype: The junction does not match germline at one end; this may be a read error. The chain has TRBV25-1 and TRBJ2-3, with D possibly TRBD2 on 6 matching bases. The germline V gene has CDR1 MGHDK and CDR2 SYGVNS. CDR3 length: 15 amino acids. CDR3 amino acids: CANSAQVGGSDTQYF. CDR3 sequence (DNA): TGTGCCAACAGTGCACAGGTCGGAGGGTCAGATACGCAGTATTTT. The whole variable domain, filled in from reference TRBV25-1 and TRBJ2-3, reads EADIYQTPRYLVIGTGKKITLECSQTMGHDKMYWYQQDPGMELHLIHYSYGVNSTEKGDLSSESTVSRIRTEHFPLTLESARPSHTSQYLCANSAQVGGSDTQYFGPGTRLTVL.

About this clonotype itself: A far larger clone differs by one base, so this is likely a read error. The chain carries TRBV6-2 or TRBV6-3 and TRBJ1-1; TRBD1 might be the D (5 bases). The germline gives CDR1 MNHEY, CDR2 SVGEGT. This CDR3 is 14 amino acids long. The CDR3 sequence: CASSYGALNTESFF. The CDR3 nucleotides read TGTGCCAGCAGTTACGGGGCCCTGAACACTGAATCTTTCTTT.

The V and J genes are TRBV6-2 or TRBV6-3 and TRBJ1-3; D might be TRBD1 (5 bases). This CDR3 is 17 amino acids long. CDR1 and CDR2 (germline): MNHEY, SVGEGT. V lost 5 bases and J 0 bases, leaving 17 bases between the germline ends. The CDR3 sequence: CASSERGHFFSGNTIYF. In nucleotides, the CDR3 is TGTGCCAGCAGTGAACGAGGACACTTCTTCTCTGGAAACACCATATATTTT.

In this sample, this clonotype turned up many times. The chain couples TRBV10-2 to TRBJ2-3; unclear D gene. Germline V gives CDR1 WSHSY, CDR2 SAAADI. The CDR3 is 12 amino acids. V lost 6 bases and J lost 2, with 6 bases in between. CDR3 protein: CASRDPTDTQYF. Written as DNA, the CDR3 is TGCGCCAGCAGAGACCCCACAGATACGCAGTATTTT.

A remark on this clonotype: It is likely a read error, because the conserved phenylalanine at the end of the CDR3 is missing. V gene TRBV6-2 or TRBV6-3 combines with J gene TRBJ2-2; a possible D gene is TRBD1 (6 bases). The CDR3 spans 15 residues. Germline CDR1 MNHEY, CDR2 SVGEGT. V was clipped by 2 bases and J by 9 bases, with 16 bases between them. The CDR3, as DNA: TGTGCCAGCAGTTACAGTCCAGGGGCCATCTGGGAGCTGTTTTTG. Its protein product is CASSYSPGAIWELFL.

This clonotype was seen many times. The chain links TRBV3-1 to TRBJ1-6; D unresolved. Germline V gene lookup returns CDR1 LGHDT and CDR2 YNNKEL (reference sequence). V was clipped by 2 bases and J by 5 bases, with 4 bases between them. CDR3 length equals 13 residues. CDR3 DNA: TGTGCCAGCAGCCAATTTCATAATTCACCCCTCCACTTT. Protein sequence: CASSQFHNSPLHF. Full variable domain (missing parts from reference TRBV3-1 and TRBJ1-6): DTAVSQTPKYLVTQMGNDKSIKCEQNLGHDTMYWYKQDSKKFLKIMFSYNNKELIINETVPNRFSPKSPDKAHLNLHINSLELGDSAVYFCASSQFHNSPLHFGNGTRLTVT.